This note documents a single T cell receptor (beta chain) sequence. Antigen unknown. This sample is drawn from a study of T-cell memory formation after mild COVID-19. TCRdb reprocessed the 5' RACE reads with MiXCR, giving one entry per CDR3 protein. The sample lists around 450,000 distinct CDR3 sequences, around 19% occurring once. This CDR3 has 14 residues. With 1 base clipped from V and 8 bases from J, the junction kept 5 bases outside the gene matches. Germline CDR1 MGHRA, CDR2 YSYEKL. Study results and caveats: Shrinking CD4+ clones were chiefly CM and EM; CD8+ ones were chiefly EMRA. Memory sampled before infection contained some responding clones, suggesting cross-reactive memory joined.

Source material: PBMCs or a T cell subset sorted from them (not recorded which). The clonotype originates from an adult woman who had mild COVID-19 (a few samples of this study predate the infection). Cell type and time point are not known. The rearrangement uses TRBV4-1 and TRBJ1-1; 9 positions agree with TRBD1. The CDR3 loop is CASSQAPGQGEAFF. The CDR3 DNA follows: TGCGCCAGCAGCCAAGCTCCGGGACAGGGCGAAGCTTTCTTT.